This T cell receptor beta chain emerged from a study of control samples from healthy donors and cancer patients. Sequencing was performed with immunoSEQ multiplex PCR; in TCRdb, only in-frame clones are kept and a portion is missing. The sample comprises 73,000 or so clones, over 75% of which are singletons, and 4% rests with the top ten. The source of this sequence is a woman aged 45-65 years in good health. The sequenced sample consisted of blood.

The DNA of the CDR3 is TGTGCCAGCTCACCTTCCCAGAACACTGAAGCTTTCTTT. It encodes CASSPSQNTEAFF. The chain recombines TRBV18 with TRBJ1-1; D uncertain. The germline V gene encodes CDR1 KGHSH and CDR2 LQKENI. V was cut by 3 bases and J by 1 base, with 6 bases left in between. The CDR3 totals 13 residues. The full variable domain, rest sourced from reference TRBV18 and TRBJ1-1, is NAGVMQNPRHLVRRRGQEARLRCSPMKGHSHVYWYRQLPEEGLKFMVYLQKENIIDESGMPKERFSAEFPKEGPSILRIQQVVRGDSAAYFCASSPSQNTEAFFGQGTRLTVV.